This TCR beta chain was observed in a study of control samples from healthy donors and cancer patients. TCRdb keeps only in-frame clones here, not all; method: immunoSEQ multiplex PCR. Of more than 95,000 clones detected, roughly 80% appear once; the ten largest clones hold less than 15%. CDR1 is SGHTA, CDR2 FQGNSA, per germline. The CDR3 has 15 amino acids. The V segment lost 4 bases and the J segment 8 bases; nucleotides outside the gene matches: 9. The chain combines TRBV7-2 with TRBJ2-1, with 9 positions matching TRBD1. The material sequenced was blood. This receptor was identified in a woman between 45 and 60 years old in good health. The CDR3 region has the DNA TGTGCCAGCAGCTGGGGACAGGGTGGGTACGATGAGCAGTTCTTC. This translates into CASSWGQGGYDEQFF.